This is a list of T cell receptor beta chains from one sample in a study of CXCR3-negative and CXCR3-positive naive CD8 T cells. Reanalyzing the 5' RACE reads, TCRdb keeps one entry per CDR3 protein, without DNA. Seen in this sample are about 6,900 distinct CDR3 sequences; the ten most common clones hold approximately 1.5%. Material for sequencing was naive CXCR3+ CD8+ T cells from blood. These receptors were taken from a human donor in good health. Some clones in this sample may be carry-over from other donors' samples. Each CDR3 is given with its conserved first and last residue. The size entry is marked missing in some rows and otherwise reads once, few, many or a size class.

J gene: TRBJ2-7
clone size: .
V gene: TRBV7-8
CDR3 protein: CASSPPVAEQYF

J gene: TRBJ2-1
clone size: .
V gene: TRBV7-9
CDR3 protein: CASSWLAGASYNEQFF

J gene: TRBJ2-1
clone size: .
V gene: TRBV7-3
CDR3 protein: CASSSDGTTNEQFF

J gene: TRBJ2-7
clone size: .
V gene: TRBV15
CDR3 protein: CATSREPPGLTLSYEQYF

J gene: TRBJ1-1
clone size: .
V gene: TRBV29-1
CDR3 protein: CSVETGTNTEAFF

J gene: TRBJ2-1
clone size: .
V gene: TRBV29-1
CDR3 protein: CSVAFRNEQFF

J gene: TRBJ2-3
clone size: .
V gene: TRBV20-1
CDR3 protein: CSAINTDSGYGTDTQYF

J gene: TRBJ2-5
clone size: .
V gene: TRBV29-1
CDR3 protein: CSVEDGGQGAVQYF

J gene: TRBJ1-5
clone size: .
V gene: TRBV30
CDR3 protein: CAWSDGTVSAQPQHF

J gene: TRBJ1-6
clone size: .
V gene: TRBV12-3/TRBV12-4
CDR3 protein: CASSLGTANNSPLHF

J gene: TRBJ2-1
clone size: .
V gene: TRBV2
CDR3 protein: CASRVSGGSSYNEQFF

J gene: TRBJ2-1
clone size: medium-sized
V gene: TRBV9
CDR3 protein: CASSPEGGLGSYNEQFF

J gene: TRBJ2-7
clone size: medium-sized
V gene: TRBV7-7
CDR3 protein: CASSLDPGDHEQYF

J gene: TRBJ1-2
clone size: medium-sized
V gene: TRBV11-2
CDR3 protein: CASSTGELANYGYTF

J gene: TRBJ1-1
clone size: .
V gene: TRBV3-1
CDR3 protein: CASSQTLMDTEAFF

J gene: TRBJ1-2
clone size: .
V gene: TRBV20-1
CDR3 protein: CSARDMDGYGYTF

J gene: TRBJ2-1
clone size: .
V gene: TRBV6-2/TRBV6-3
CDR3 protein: CASSYGVGIENEQFF

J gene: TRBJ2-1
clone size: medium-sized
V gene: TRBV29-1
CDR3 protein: CSVEAGRGFEQFF

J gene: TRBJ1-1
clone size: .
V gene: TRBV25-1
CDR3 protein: CASSAGNTEAFF

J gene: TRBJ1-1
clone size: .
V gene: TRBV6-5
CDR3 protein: CASGPPGSTEAFF

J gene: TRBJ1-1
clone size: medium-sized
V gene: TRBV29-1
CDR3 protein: CSVWTTGPSIAFF